These 19 T cell receptor beta chains share one sample of origin, sequenced in a study of post-analysis software for immune sequencing data. Study-wide points: Elevated frequency relative to controls characterized about 5 TRBV segments in patients, TRBV5-6, TRBV5-1 and TRBV20-1 among them.

Antigens of these TCRs are unknown. cDNA libraries for TCR beta contained unique molecular identifiers. TCRdb processed the PCR reads anew with MiXCR; each CDR3 protein has one entry. The sample has 750,000 to 950,000 distinct CDR3 sequences; around 53% are singletons. Specimen: blood. The origin of the receptors is a girl aged 10-17 years with multiple sclerosis.

This chain uses TRBV7-8 with TRBJ2-3; the D gene is possibly TRBD1 (6 bases). Germline V gene sequence: CDR1 SGHVS, CDR2 FQNEAQ. The CDR3 has 17 amino acids. V lost 11 bases and J 0 bases, leaving 24 bases between the germline ends. CDR3 sequence: CAVMLAGTLPSTDTQYF. The CDR3 DNA reads as TGTGCCGTTATGTTGGCAGGGACACTGCCTAGCACAGATACGCAGTATTTT.

Only a few counts were recorded for this clonotype. The chain employs TRBV29-1 and TRBJ2-3; 7 nucleotides align to TRBD2. CDR3 length equals 12 residues. V shed 8 bases, J shed 0 bases, and the junction held 2 bases outside the gene matches. CDR1 SQVTM and CDR2 ANQGSEA come from the germline V gene. As DNA, the CDR3 is TGCAGCATGCGGGGGAGCACAGATACGCAGTATTTT. It encodes CSMRGSTDTQYF.

The chain recombines TRBV5-1 with TRBJ2-3; D is tentatively TRBD1 or TRBD2 (5 bases each). The germline V gene encodes CDR1 SGHRS and CDR2 YFSETQ. The length of the CDR3 is 13 residues. Trimming took 3 bases from V and 1 from J, leaving 6 bases between them. The CDR3 sequence is CASSWDGTDTQYF. For the CDR3, the DNA is TGCGCCAGCAGCTGGGACGGCACAGATACGCAGTATTTT.

J is TRBJ1-2 and V is TRBV29-1; 10 positions match TRBD1. The germline CDR1 and CDR2 sequences are SQVTM and ANQGSEA. Trimming at V came to 7 bases and at J to 2 bases, leaving 4 bases not matched to a gene. CDR3 length equals 13 residues. The CDR3 is CSADRGRNYGYTF. CDR3 in DNA: TGCAGCGCCGACAGGGGGCGAAACTATGGCTACACCTTC.

The sample holds a few counts of this clonotype. V is TRBV12-3 or TRBV12-4 and J is TRBJ2-1; 9 nucleotides agree with TRBD2. Losses at the gene ends were 2 bases for V and 2 bases for J; bases not matched to a gene: 4. This CDR3 comprises 16 residues. CDR3: CASSLRREGPYNEQFF. CDR3 nucleotides: TGTGCCAGCAGTTTAAGGCGGGAGGGCCCCTACAATGAGCAGTTCTTC.

The chain uses TRBV29-1 and TRBJ2-5; TRBD2 aligns across 10 bases. V was clipped by 6 bases and J by 11 bases; unmatched bases: 9. This CDR3 is 12 amino acids long. From germline, CDR1 is SQVTM and CDR2 ANQGSEA. CDR3 residues: CSVASGSHKQYF. CDR3 DNA sequence: TGCAGCGTAGCTAGCGGGAGCCACAAGCAGTACTTC.

The V gene is TRBV7-2, the J gene TRBJ2-1, with 11 bases fitting TRBD2. V shed 7 bases, J shed 5 bases, and the junction held 7 bases outside the gene matches. The CDR3 runs to 15 residues. The germline V gene encodes CDR1 SGHTA and CDR2 FQGNSA. DNA for the CDR3: TGTGCCAGCAAGGTGGATAGCGGGAGGGACAATGAGCAGTTCTTC. Translating it yields CASKVDSGRDNEQFF.

CDR3 bases: TGTGCCAGCAGCCCTGTGACGGGGGCCGGCTACACCTTC. Translation: CASSPVTGAGYTF. The chain couples TRBV3-1 to TRBJ1-2, with a possible D match to TRBD1 (6 bases). The V end was cut by 4 bases, the J end by 8 bases, with 14 bases between. This CDR3 comprises 13 residues. Germline CDR1 and CDR2: LGHDT and YNNKEL (reference sequence).

The chain links TRBV29-1 to TRBJ2-5; no clear D gene. This CDR3 spans 12 amino acids. CDR1 and CDR2 (germline): SQVTM, ANQGSEA. V was clipped by 4 bases and J by 1 base, with 7 bases between them. The CDR3 DNA reads as TGCAGCGTTGGGAACCTCCAAGAGACCCAGTACTTC. Translated: CSVGNLQETQYF.

This clonotype occurred a few times. The V gene is TRBV12-3 or TRBV12-4, the J gene TRBJ2-5, with a weak D call TRBD2 (5 bases). V lost 5 bases, J lost 5 bases, and 12 bases lay in between. CDR3 length: 13 amino acids. CDR3 nucleotides: TGTGCCAGCAGTCAAGATACTAGGGAGACCCAGTACTTC. Protein sequence: CASSQDTRETQYF.

This clonotype was seen a handful of times. The genes are TRBV7-2 and TRBJ2-3, with 13 bases matching TRBD2. This CDR3 is built from 16 residues. V gave up 5 bases and J gave up 5 bases; unmatched junction bases: 7. Germline loops: CDR1 SGHTA, CDR2 FQGNSA. As DNA, the CDR3 is TGTGCCAGCAGCACACTAGCGGGGGGGCCGGTAGATACGCAGTATTTT. Translated, it gives CASSTLAGGPVDTQYF.

This clonotype was picked up a small number of times. The rearrangement uses TRBV28 and TRBJ2-3; TRBD2 matches at 8 bases. Trimming cost V 4 bases and J 4 bases; bases outside gene matches: 7. The CDR3 covers 15 residues. Germline-derived CDR1 and CDR2 are MDHEN and SYDVKM. Here the CDR3 reads CASSSSGRGADTQYF. The CDR3 DNA reads TGTGCCAGCAGTTCGAGCGGGAGAGGAGCAGATACGCAGTATTTT.

The DNA for the CDR3 is TGTGCCAGCTCACCACCGGGACGGAGGAATCAGCCCCAGCATTTT. It codes for CASSPPGRRNQPQHF. V and J are TRBV18 and TRBJ1-5; possibly TRBD1 for D (5 bases). There are 15 residues in the CDR3. V was shortened by 0 bases and J by 4 bases, with 10 bases between the two germline ends. CDR1 is KGHSH, CDR2 LQKENI, per germline.

This clonotype was found a few times. The rearrangement uses TRBV29-1 and TRBJ1-2; tentative D call: TRBD1 (5 bases). This CDR3 region has 13 residues. V was cut by 4 bases and J by 7 bases, with 16 bases left in between. Germline V gene sequence: CDR1 SQVTM, CDR2 ANQGSEA. In DNA, the CDR3 is TGCAGCGTTGGTAGTTCGACAGTGAGTGGCTACACCTTC. Protein sequence: CSVGSSTVSGYTF.

V is TRBV7-9 and J is TRBJ2-7, with TRBD2 as a possible D gene (5 bases). Trimming shortened V by 6 bases and J by 2 bases, and 17 bases separated the two germline ends. The CDR3 runs 15 residues. Germline V CDR1 and CDR2: SEHNR, FQNEAQ (reference sequence). CDR3 DNA: TGTGCCAGCAGTTTTTTCCCGGGATCCACCTACGAGCAGTACTTC. Residues: CASSFFPGSTYEQYF.

The V gene is TRBV5-1, the J gene TRBJ1-4; D remains ambiguous. The CDR3 has 15 residues. In germline, CDR1 is SGHRS, CDR2 YFSETQ. Trimming removed 4 bases at V and 4 bases at J, with 14 bases between. CDR3 bases: TGCGCCAGCAGCCTGTCCGGGAGAGTTAATGAAAAACTGTTTTTT. Translation: CASSLSGRVNEKLFF.

V gene TRBV10-3 combines with J gene TRBJ2-7, with D maybe TRBD2 (6 bases). The CDR3 sequence is 15 residues long. V dropped 9 bases and J dropped 0 bases, with 18 bases sitting between them. Germline V CDR1 and CDR2: ENHRY, SYGVKD. The CDR3 protein is CAISIGTPSSYEQYF. The CDR3 coding sequence is TGTGCCATAAGTATTGGGACTCCGAGCTCCTACGAGCAGTACTTC.

This clonotype has a handful of counts. The V call is TRBV6-5, the J call TRBJ2-7; D possibly uses TRBD1 or TRBD2 (5 bases each). CDR1 is MNHEY and CDR2 is SVGAGI in the germline V gene. Trimming shortened V by 0 bases and J by 0 bases, and 9 bases separated the two germline ends. The CDR3 sequence is 15 residues long. CDR3 sequence: CASSYSGTYSYEQYF. The CDR3 DNA is TGTGCCAGCAGTTACTCCGGGACGTACTCCTACGAGCAGTACTTC.

The rearrangement joins TRBV10-3 to TRBJ1-1; a weak D match, TRBD1 (6 bases). Germline V CDR1 and CDR2: ENHRY, SYGVKD. The CDR3 is 13 residues long. Trimming shortened V by 4 bases and J by 8 bases, and 14 bases separated the two germline ends. CDR3 DNA: TGTGCCATCAGTGTGGGGGCACCCTTCGAAGCTTTCTTT. It codes for CAISVGAPFEAFF.